This T cell receptor beta chain was sequenced during a study of identical twins. Addition of a universal primer site occurred through template switching, and cDNA carried unique molecular identifiers. TCRdb used MiXCR to reprocess the 5' RACE reads, holding one entry per CDR3 protein. The repertoire holds around 490,000 distinct CDR3 sequences, with approximately 20% as singletons. Study-wide results and caveats: Where out-of-frame alpha sequences were twin-shared, they showed excess low generation probability.

This clonotype came up a few times. Its antigen remains unidentified. V gave up 11 bases and J gave up 2 bases, with 14 bases separating them. CDR3 length equals 13 residues. Germline-derived CDR1 and CDR2 are MNHNS and SASEGT. These same records also appear under a second study, on yellow fever vaccine responses in identical twins.

V is TRBV6-1 and J is TRBJ2-3; D is undetermined. The sample consisted of CD4+ T cells sorted from blood. This TCR was sampled from a woman aged 18-30 years in good health. The CDR3 spells CALSMDITDTQYF. The CDR3, as DNA: TGTGCCCTCTCGATGGATATCACAGATACGCAGTATTTT.